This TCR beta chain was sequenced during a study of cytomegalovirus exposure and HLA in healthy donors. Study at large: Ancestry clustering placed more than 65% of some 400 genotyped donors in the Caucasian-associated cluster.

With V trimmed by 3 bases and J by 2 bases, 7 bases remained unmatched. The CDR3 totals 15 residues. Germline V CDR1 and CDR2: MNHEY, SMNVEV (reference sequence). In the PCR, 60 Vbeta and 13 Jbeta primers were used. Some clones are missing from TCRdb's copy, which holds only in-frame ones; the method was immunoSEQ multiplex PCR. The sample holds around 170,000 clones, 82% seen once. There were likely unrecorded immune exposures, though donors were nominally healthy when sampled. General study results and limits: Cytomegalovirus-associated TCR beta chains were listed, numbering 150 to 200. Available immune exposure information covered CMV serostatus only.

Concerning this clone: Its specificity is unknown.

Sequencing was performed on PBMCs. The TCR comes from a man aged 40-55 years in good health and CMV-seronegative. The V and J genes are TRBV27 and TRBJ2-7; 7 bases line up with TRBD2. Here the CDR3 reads CASSFDRLATYEQYF. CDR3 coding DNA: TGTGCCAGCAGTTTTGATCGACTAGCCACCTACGAGCAGTACTTC.